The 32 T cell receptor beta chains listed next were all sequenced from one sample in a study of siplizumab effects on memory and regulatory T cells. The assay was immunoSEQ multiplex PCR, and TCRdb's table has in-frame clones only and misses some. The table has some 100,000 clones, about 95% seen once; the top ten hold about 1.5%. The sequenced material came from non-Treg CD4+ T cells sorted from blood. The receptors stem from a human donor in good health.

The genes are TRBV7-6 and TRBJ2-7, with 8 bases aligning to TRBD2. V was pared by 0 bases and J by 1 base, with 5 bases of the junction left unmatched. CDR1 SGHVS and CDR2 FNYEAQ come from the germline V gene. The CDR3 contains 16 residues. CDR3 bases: TGTGCCAGCAGCTTAGCAAGCGGGAGTAGTTCCTACGAGCAGTACTTC. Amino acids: CASSLASGSSSYEQYF.

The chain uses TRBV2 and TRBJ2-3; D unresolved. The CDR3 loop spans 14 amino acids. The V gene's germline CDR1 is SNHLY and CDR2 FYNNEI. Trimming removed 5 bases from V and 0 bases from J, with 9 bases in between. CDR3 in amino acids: CASSISPSTDTQYF. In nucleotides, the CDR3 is TGTGCCAGCAGTATTAGCCCCAGCACAGATACGCAGTATTTT.

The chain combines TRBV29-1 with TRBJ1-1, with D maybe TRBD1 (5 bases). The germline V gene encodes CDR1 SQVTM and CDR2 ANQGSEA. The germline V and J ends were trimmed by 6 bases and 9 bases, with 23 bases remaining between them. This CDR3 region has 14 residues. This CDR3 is CSVKLPGDSLKAFF. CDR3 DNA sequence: TGCAGCGTAAAACTCCCCGGAGACAGCCTTAAAGCTTTCTTT.

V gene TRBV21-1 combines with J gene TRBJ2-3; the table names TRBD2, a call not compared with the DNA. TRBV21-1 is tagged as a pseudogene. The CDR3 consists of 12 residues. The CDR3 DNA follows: TGTGCCAGCTGCGATTCCCCAGATACGCAGTATTTT. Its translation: CASCDSPDTQYF.

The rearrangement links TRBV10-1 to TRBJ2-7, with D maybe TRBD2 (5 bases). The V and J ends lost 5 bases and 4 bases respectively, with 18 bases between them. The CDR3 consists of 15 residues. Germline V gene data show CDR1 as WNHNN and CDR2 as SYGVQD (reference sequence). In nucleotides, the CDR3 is TGCGCCAGCAGTCAGAGGGATCGTCCTCCGTACGAGCAGTACTTC. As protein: CASSQRDRPPYEQYF.

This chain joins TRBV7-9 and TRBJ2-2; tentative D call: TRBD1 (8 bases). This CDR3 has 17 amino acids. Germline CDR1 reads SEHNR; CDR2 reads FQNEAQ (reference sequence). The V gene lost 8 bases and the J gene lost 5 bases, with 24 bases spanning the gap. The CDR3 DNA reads TGTGCCAGCCCAAAGGGGGGGGACAGGACCCGAACCGGGGAGCTGTTTTTT. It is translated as CASPKGGDRTRTGELFF.

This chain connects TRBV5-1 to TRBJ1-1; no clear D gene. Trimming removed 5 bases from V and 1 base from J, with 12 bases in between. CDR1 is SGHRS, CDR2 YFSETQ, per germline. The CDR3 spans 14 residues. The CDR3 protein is CASSPTEGNTEAFF. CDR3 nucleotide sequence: TGCGCCAGCAGTCCCACAGAGGGGAACACTGAAGCTTTCTTT.

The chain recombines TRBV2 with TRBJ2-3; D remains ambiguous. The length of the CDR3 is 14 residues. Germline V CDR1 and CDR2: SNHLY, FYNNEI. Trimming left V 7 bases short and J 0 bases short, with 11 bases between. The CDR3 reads CASKLTLSTDTQYF. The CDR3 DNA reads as TGTGCCAGCAAACTAACCCTAAGCACAGATACGCAGTATTTT. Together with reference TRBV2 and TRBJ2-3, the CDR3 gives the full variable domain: EPEVTQTPSHQVTQMGQEVILRCVPISNHLYFYWYRQILGQKVEFLVSFYNNEISEKSEIFDDQFSVERPDGSNFTLKIRSTKLEDSAMYFCASKLTLSTDTQYFGPGTRLTVL.

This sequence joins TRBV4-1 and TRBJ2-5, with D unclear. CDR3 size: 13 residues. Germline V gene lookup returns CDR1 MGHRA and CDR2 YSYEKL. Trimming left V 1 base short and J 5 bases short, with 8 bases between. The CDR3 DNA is TGCGCCAGCAGCCAAGGGGTGAGGGAGACCCAGTACTTC. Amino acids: CASSQGVRETQYF.

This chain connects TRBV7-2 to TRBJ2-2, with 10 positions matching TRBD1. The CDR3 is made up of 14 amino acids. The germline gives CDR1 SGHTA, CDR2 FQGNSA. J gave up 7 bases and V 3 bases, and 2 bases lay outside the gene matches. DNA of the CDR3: TGTGCCAGCAGCTTGACAGGGGGCGGCGGGGAGCTGTTTTTT. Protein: CASSLTGGGGELFF. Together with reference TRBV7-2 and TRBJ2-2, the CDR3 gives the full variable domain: GAGVSQSPSNKVTEKGKDVELRCDPISGHTALYWYRQSLGQGLEFLIYFQGNSAPDKSGLPSDRFSAERTGGSVSTLTIQRTQQEDSAVYLCASSLTGGGGELFFGEGSRLTVL.

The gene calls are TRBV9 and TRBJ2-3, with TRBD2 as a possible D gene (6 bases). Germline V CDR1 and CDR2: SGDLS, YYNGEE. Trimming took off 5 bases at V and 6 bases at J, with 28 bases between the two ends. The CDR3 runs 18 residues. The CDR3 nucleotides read TGTGCCAGCAGTGGAAGCACCGGGAGCCCTAATCAGCCGGATACGCAGTATTTT. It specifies CASSGSTGSPNQPDTQYF.

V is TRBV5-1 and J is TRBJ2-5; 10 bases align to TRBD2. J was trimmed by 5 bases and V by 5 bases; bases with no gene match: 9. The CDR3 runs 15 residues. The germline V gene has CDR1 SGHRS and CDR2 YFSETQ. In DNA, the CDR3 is TGCGCCAGCAGTAGGACCGGGACTAGCGAGGAGACCCAGTACTTC. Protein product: CASSRTGTSEETQYF.

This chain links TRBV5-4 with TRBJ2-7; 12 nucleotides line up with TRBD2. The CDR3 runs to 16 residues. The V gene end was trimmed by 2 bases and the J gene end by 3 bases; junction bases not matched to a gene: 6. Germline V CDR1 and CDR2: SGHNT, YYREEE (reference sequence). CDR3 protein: CASSFSTSGRGYEQYF. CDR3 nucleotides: TGTGCCAGCAGCTTCTCGACTAGCGGGAGAGGCTACGAGCAGTACTTC.

The CDR3 nucleotides read TGCGCCAGCAGCTCGTCAGTAGGGGTAATTAACTATGGCTACACCTTC. Translation: CASSSSVGVINYGYTF. V is TRBV5-1 and J is TRBJ1-2; perhaps TRBD1 as D (5 bases). V was shortened by 3 bases and J by 1 base, with 16 bases between the two germline ends. This CDR3 is 16 amino acids long. In germline, CDR1 is SGHRS, CDR2 YFSETQ.

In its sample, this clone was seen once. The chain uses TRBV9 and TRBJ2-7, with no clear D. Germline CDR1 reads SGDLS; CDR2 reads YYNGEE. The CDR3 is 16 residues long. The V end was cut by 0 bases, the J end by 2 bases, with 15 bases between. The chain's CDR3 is CASSVAPSSQPYEQYF. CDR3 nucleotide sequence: TGTGCCAGCAGCGTAGCTCCATCCTCCCAACCCTACGAGCAGTACTTC.

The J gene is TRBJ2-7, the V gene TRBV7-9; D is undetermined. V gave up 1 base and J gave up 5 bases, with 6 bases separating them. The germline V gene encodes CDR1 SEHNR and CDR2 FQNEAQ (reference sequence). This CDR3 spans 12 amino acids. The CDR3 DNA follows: TGTGCCAGCAGCTTAGTTGCAGACGAGCAGTACTTC. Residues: CASSLVADEQYF.

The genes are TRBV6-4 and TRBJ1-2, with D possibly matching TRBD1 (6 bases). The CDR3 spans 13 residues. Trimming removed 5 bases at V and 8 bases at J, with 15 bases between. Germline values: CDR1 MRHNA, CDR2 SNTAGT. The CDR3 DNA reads TGTGCCAGCAGTCAGCCCGGGGGCGCAGGCTACACCTTC. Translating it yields CASSQPGGAGYTF.

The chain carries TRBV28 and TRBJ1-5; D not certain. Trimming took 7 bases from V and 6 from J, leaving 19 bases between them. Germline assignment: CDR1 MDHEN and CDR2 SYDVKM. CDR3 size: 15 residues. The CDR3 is CASIPPSGRGQPQHF. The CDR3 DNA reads TGTGCCAGCATCCCACCATCGGGTAGAGGTCAGCCCCAGCATTTT.

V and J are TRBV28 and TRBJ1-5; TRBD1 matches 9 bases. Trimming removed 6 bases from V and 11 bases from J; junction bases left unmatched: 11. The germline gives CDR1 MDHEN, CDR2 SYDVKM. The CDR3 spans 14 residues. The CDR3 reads CASRNGQGKRAQHF. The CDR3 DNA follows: TGTGCCAGCAGAAATGGACAGGGGAAAAGGGCCCAGCATTTT.

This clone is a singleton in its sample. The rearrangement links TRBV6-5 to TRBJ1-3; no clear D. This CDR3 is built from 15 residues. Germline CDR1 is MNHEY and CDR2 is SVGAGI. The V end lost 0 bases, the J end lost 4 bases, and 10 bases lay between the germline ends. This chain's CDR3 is CASSYSPGEGNTIYF. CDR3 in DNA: TGTGCCAGCAGTTACTCGCCAGGAGAAGGAAACACCATATATTTT.

CDR3 DNA: TGTGCCAGTAGTATAAGCAGGGTTAACGAGCAGTACTTC. Protein: CASSISRVNEQYF. The J gene is TRBJ2-7, the V gene TRBV19; possible D gene TRBD1, 5 bases. The CDR3 sequence is 13 residues long. Germline CDR1 and CDR2: LNHDA and SQIVND (reference sequence). Trimming cost V 2 bases and J 5 bases, with 10 bases left between them.

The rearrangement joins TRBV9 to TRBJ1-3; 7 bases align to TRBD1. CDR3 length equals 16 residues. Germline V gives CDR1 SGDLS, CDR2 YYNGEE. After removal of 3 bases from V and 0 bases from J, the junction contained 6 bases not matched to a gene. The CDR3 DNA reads TGTGCCAGCAGCGCCCTTGGGACAGACTCTGGAAACACCATATATTTT. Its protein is CASSALGTDSGNTIYF.

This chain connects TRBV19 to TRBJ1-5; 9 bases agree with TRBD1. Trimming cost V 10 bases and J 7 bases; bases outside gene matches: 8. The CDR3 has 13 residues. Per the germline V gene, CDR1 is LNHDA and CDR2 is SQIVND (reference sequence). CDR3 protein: CATDRTGVQPQHF. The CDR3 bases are TGTGCCACCGACCGGACAGGGGTCCAGCCCCAGCATTTT.

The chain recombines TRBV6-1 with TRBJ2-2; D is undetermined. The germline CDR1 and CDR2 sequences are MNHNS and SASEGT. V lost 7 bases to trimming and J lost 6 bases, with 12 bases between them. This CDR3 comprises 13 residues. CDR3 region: CASKPISPGELFF. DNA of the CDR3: TGTGCCAGCAAACCGATCAGCCCCGGGGAGCTGTTTTTT.

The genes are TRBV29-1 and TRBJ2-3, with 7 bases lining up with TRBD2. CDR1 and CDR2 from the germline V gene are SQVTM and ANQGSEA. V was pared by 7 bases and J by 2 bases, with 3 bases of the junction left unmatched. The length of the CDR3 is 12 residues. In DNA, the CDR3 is TGCAGCGCTAGCGGACTCACAGATACGCAGTATTTT. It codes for CSASGLTDTQYF.

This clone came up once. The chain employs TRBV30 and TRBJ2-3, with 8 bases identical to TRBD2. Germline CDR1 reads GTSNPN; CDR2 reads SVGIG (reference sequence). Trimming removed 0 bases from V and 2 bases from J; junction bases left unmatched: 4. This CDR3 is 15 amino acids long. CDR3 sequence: CAWSVLAGHTDTQYF. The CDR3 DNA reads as TGTGCCTGGAGTGTGTTAGCGGGGCACACAGATACGCAGTATTTT.

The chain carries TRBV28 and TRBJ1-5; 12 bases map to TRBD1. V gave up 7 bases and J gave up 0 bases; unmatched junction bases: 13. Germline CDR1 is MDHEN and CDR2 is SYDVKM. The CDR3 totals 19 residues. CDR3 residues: CASNRVPGQGASSNQPQHF. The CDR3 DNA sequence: TGTGCCAGCAACCGAGTGCCGGGACAGGGGGCGAGTAGCAATCAGCCCCAGCATTTT.

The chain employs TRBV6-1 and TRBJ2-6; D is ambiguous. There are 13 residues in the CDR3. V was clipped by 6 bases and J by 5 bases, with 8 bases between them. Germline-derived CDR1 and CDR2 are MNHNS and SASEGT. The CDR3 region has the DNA TGTGCCAGCAGCCTGGACCGGGCCAACGTCCTGACTTTC. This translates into CASSLDRANVLTF.

CDR3 coding DNA: TGTGCCAGCAGTTTGTGGGAAGGCGGGACCCAGTACTTC. It specifies CASSLWEGGTQYF. This chain joins TRBV28 and TRBJ2-5; D unclear. The CDR3 length is 13 residues. V lost 3 bases and J 7 bases, leaving 12 bases between the germline ends. The germline gives CDR1 MDHEN, CDR2 SYDVKM.

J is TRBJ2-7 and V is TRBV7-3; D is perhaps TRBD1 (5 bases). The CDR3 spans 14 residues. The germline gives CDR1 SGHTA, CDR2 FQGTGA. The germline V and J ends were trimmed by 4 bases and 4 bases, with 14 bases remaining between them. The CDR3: CASSSGGRAYEQYF. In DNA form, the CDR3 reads TGTGCCAGCAGCTCGGGCGGCAGGGCGTACGAGCAGTACTTC.

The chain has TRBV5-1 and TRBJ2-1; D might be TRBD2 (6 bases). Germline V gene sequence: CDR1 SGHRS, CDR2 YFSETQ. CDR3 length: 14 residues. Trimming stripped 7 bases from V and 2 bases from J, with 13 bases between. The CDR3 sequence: CASLREDPYNEQFF. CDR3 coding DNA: TGCGCCAGCCTTAGGGAGGACCCCTACAATGAGCAGTTCTTC. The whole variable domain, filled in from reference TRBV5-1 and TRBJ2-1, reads KAGVTQTPRYLIKTRGQQVTLSCSPISGHRSVSWYQQTPGQGLQFLFEYFSETQRNKGNFPGRFSGRQFSNSRSEMNVSTLELGDSALYLCASLREDPYNEQFFGPGTRLTVL.

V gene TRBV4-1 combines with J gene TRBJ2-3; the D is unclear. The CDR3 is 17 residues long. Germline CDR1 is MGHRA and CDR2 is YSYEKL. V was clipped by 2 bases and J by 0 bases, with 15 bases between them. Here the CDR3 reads CASSQLLPTRSTDTQYF. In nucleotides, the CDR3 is TGCGCCAGCAGCCAACTTTTACCGACCAGAAGCACAGATACGCAGTATTTT.